This T cell receptor beta chain was captured in a study of lymphopenia after photon versus proton radiotherapy. About this clone: The antigen is undetermined.

Sequencing was performed with immunoSEQ multiplex PCR; in TCRdb, only in-frame clones are kept and a portion is missing. The sample contains approximately 7,700 clones, about 88% of which appear only once. Points from the study as a whole: Post-nadir TCR diversity decline inversely tracked overall survival among those who died. Post-nadir diversity loss with photons came from oligoclonal expansion, particularly CD8+ Temra cells.

With V trimmed by 0 bases and J by 10 bases, 3 bases remained unmatched. This CDR3 is 14 amino acids long. Germline CDR1 reads LGHNA; CDR2 reads YSLEER. Source: peripheral blood, taken from a patient treated with photon-based radiotherapy. The receptor comes from a woman between 65 and 79 years old with pancreatic cancer. The rearrangement links TRBV4-3 to TRBJ1-6; 7 nucleotides align to TRBD1. The CDR3 reads CASSQDDRDSPLHF. The DNA of the CDR3 is TGCGCCAGCAGCCAAGATGACAGGGACTCACCCCTCCACTTT.